This T cell receptor beta chain originates from a study of T cell changes during pregnancy in multiple sclerosis. The V and J ends lost 7 bases and 6 bases, in that order; junction bases with no gene match: 14. Germline V gene lookup returns CDR1 MNHNY and CDR2 SVGAGI (reference sequence). This CDR3 comprises 15 residues. TCRdb's table, derived via immunoSEQ multiplex PCR, lists solely in-frame clones and lacks some. The table lists about 49,000 clones, nearly 90% of them singletons. Sequencing used peripheral blood, obtained after pregnancy. The receptor was isolated from a female donor in good health, enrolled as a control in a pregnancy study. J is TRBJ1-2 and V is TRBV6-6; 7 nucleotides match TRBD1. The CDR3 loop reads CASIYLGTDRDGYTF. The CDR3 DNA sequence: TGTGCCAGCATCTACCTGGGGACAGACCGCGATGGCTACACCTTC.